This T cell receptor beta chain was profiled in a study of tissue T cells after allogeneic stem cell transplantation. Overall study results and limits: Motif-based clustering found tissue-specific repertoire signatures shared across patients, though few clones were shared. Only a limited share of tissue TCRs appeared in blood or spleen. Anatomically similar tissues had similar TCR repertoires within each patient.

Worth noting for this clone: Its target is not known.

Repertoires were generated with immunoSEQ multiplex PCR, while TCRdb's copy carries only in-frame clones and drops some. The sample consists of about 1,500 clones, 73% of them appearing once. Median post-mortem interval was about 9.8 hours for GI, liver, skin and lymphoid tissues. Germline CDR1 reads SNHLY; CDR2 reads FYNNEI. The CDR3 runs 14 residues. J was trimmed by 4 bases and V by 7 bases; bases with no gene match: 9. The clonotype comes from a woman aged 18-55 years with breast cancer. The sequencing used esophagus tissue, collected at autopsy. J is TRBJ1-2 and V is TRBV2; 7 nucleotides line up with TRBD1. CDR3 amino acids: CASNRDSSVYGYTF. CDR3 bases: TGTGCCAGCAACAGGGACAGTAGCGTCTATGGCTACACCTTC. The full variable domain, completed using reference TRBV2 and TRBJ1-2, is EPEVTQTPSHQVTQMGQEVILRCVPISNHLYFYWYRQILGQKVEFLVSFYNNEISEKSEIFDDQFSVERPDGSNFTLKIRSTKLEDSAMYFCASNRDSSVYGYTFGSGTRLTVV.